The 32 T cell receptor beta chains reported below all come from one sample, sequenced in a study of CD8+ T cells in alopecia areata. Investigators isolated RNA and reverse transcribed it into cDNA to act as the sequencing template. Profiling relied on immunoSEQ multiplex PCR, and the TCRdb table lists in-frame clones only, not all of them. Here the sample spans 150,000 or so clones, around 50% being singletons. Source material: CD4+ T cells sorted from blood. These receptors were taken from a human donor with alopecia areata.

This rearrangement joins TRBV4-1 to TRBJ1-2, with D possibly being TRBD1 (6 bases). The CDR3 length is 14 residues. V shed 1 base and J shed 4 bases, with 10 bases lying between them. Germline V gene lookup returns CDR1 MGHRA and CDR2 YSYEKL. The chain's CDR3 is CASSQAGTPYGYTF. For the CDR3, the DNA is TGCGCCAGCAGCCAAGCCGGGACACCCTATGGCTACACCTTC.

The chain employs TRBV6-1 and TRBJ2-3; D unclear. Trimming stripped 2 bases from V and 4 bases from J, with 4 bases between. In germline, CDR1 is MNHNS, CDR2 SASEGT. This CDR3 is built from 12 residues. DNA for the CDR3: TGTGCCAGCAGTGAAAACGCAGATACGCAGTATTTT. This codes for CASSENADTQYF.

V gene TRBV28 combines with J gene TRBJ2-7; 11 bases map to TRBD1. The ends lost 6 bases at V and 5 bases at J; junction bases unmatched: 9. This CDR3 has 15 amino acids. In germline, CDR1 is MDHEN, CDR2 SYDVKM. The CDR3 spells CASSLPGQGDHEQYF. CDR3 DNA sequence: TGTGCCAGCAGCTTACCGGGACAGGGGGACCACGAGCAGTACTTC.

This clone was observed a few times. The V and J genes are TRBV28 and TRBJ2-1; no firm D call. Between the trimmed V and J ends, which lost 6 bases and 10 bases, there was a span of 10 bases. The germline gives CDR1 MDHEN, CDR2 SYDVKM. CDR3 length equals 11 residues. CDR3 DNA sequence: TGTGCCAGCAGCTCCCCCGGAGAGCAGTTCTTC. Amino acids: CASSSPGEQFF.

CDR3 residues: CASSLGGQGANQPQHF. The CDR3 region has the DNA TGTGCCAGCAGTTTAGGGGGACAGGGGGCCAATCAGCCCCAGCATTTT. The rearrangement joins TRBV28 to TRBJ1-5; 12 bases are shared with TRBD1. After removal of 2 bases from V and 3 bases from J, the junction contained 2 bases not matched to a gene. Per germline, CDR1 MDHEN and CDR2 SYDVKM. The CDR3 loop spans 16 amino acids.

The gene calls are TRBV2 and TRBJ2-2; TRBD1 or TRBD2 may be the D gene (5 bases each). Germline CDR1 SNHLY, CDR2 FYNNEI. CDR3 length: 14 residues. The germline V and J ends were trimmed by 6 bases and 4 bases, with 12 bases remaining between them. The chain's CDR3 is CASSRDLPTGELFF. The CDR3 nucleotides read TGTGCCAGCAGCCGGGACCTGCCCACCGGGGAGCTGTTTTTT. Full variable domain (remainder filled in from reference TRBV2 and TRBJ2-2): EPEVTQTPSHQVTQMGQEVILRCVPISNHLYFYWYRQILGQKVEFLVSFYNNEISEKSEIFDDQFSVERPDGSNFTLKIRSTKLEDSAMYFCASSRDLPTGELFFGEGSRLTVL.

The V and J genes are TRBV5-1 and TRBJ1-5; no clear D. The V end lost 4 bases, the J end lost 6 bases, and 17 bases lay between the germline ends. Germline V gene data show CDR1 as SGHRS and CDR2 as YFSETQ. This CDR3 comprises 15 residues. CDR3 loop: CASSLTGSSGQPQHF. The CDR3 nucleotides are TGCGCCAGCAGCCTAACTGGGTCTTCGGGTCAGCCCCAGCATTTT.

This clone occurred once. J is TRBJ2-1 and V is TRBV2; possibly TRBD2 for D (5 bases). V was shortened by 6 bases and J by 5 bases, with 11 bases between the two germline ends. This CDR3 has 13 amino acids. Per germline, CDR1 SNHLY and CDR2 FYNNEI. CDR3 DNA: TGTGCCAGCAGGCTACTAGGAAACAATGAGCAGTTCTTC. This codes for CASRLLGNNEQFF.

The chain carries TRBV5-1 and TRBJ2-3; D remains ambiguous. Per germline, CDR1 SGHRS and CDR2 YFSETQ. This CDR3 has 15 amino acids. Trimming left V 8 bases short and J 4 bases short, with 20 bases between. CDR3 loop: CASMPEYLGADTQYF. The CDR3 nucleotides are TGCGCCAGTATGCCGGAATATCTGGGCGCAGATACGCAGTATTTT.

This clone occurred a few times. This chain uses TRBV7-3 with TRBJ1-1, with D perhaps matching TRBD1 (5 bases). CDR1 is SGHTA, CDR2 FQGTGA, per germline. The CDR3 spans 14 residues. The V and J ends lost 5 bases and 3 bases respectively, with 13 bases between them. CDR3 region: CASSAGGGYTEAFF. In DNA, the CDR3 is TGTGCCAGCAGCGCCGGGGGAGGGTACACTGAAGCTTTCTTT.

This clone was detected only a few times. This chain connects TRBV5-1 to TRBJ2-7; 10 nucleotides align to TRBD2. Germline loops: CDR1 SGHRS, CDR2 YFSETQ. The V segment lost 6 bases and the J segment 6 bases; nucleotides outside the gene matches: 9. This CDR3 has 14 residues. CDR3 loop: CASTEAGGLGEQYF. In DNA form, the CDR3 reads TGCGCCAGCACCGAAGCGGGAGGGCTTGGCGAGCAGTACTTC.

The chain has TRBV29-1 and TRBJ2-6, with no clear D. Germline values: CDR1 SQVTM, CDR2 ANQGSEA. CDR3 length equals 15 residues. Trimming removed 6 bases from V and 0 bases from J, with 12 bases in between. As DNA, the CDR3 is TGCAGCGTCTTGGTGGGCTACTCTGGGGCCAACGTCCTGACTTTC. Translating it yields CSVLVGYSGANVLTF. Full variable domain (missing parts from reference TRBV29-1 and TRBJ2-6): SAVISQKPSRDICQRGTSLTIQCQVDSQVTMMFWYRQQPGQSLTLIATANQGSEATYESGFVIDKFPISRPNLTFSTLTVSNMSPEDSSIYLCSVLVGYSGANVLTFGAGSRLTVL.

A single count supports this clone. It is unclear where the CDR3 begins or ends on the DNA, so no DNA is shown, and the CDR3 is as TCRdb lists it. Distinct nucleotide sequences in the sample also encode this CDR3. The CDR3 is CASSYSGQGGYGYTF. The V call is TRBV6-5, the J call TRBJ1-2. A total of 15 residues make up the CDR3, ends included. The V gene's germline CDR1 is MNHEY and CDR2 SVGAGI.

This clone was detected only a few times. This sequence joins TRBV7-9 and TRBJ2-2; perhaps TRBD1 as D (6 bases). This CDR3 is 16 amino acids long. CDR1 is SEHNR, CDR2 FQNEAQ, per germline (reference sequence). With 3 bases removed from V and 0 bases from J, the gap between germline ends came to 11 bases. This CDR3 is CASSFGSGANTGELFF. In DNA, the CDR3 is TGTGCCAGCAGCTTCGGATCAGGGGCGAACACCGGGGAGCTGTTTTTT.

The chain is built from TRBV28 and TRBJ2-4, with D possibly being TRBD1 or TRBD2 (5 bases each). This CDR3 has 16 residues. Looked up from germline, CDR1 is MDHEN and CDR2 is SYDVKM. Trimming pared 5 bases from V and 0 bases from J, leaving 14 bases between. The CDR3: CASSNSGTLAKNIQYF. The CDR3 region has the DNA TGTGCCAGCAGTAATTCCGGGACGCTAGCCAAAAACATTCAGTACTTC. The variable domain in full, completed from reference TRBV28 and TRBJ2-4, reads DVKVTQSSRYLVKRTGEKVFLECVQDMDHENMFWYRQDPGLGLRLIYFSYDVKMKEKGDIPEGYSVSREKKERFSLILESASTNQTSMYLCASSNSGTLAKNIQYFGAGTRLSVL.

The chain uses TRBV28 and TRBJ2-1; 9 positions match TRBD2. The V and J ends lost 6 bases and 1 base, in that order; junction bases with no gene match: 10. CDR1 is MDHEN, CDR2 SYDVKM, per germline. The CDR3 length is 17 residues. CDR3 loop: CASSEALAGVSYNEQFF. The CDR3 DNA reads TGTGCCAGCAGCGAGGCTTTAGCGGGAGTGTCCTACAATGAGCAGTTCTTC. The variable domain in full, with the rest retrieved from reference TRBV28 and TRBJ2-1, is DVKVTQSSRYLVKRTGEKVFLECVQDMDHENMFWYRQDPGLGLRLIYFSYDVKMKEKGDIPEGYSVSREKKERFSLILESASTNQTSMYLCASSEALAGVSYNEQFFGPGTRLTVL.

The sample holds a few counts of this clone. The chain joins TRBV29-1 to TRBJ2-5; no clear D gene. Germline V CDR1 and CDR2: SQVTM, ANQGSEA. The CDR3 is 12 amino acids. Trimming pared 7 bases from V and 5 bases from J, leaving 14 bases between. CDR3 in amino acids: CSARIRWETQYF. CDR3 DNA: TGCAGCGCTCGAATACGCTGGGAGACCCAGTACTTC.

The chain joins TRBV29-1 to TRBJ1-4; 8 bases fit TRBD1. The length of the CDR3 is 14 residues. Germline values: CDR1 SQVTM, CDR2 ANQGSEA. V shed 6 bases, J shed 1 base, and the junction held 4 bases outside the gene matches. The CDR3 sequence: CSVAGTGTNEKLFF. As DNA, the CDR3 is TGCAGCGTAGCCGGGACAGGAACTAATGAAAAACTGTTTTTT.

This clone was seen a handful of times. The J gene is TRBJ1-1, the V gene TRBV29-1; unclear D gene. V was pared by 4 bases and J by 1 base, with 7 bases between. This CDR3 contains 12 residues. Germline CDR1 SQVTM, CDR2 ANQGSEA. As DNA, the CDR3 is TGCAGCGTTGGGCGGAAGAACACTGAAGCTTTCTTT. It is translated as CSVGRKNTEAFF.

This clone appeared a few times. The CDR3 sequence: CASSLRWAGQRNNEQFF. CDR3 coding DNA: TGTGCCAGCAGCCTCCGGTGGGCGGGCCAGAGGAACAATGAGCAGTTCTTC. The chain employs TRBV7-2 and TRBJ2-1, with D possibly TRBD2 on 5 matching bases. Germline V CDR1 and CDR2: SGHTA, FQGNSA. This CDR3 contains 17 residues. V was trimmed by 5 bases and J by 5 bases, leaving 22 bases between them.

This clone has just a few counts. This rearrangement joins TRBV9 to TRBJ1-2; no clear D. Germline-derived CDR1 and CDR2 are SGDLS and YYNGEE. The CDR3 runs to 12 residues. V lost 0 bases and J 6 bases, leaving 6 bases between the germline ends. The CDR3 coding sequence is TGTGCCAGCAGCGTAGACGGGGATGGCTACACCTTC. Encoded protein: CASSVDGDGYTF.

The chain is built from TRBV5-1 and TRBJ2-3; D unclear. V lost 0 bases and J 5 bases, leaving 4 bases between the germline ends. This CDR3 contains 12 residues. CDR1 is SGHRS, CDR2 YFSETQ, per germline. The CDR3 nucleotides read TGCGCCAGCAGCTTGGAGGGAGATACGCAGTATTTT. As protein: CASSLEGDTQYF.

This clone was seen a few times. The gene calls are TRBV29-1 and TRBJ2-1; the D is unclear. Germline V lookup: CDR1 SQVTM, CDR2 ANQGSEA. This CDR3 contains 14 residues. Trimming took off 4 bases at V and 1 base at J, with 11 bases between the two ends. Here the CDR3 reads CSVVGQVSYNEQFF. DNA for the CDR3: TGCAGCGTTGTAGGGCAGGTATCCTACAATGAGCAGTTCTTC.

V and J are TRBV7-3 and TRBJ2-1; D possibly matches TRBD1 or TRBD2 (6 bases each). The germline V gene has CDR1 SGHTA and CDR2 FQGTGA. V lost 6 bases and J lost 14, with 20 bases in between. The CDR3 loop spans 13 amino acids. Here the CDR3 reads CASRPGGGSEEFF. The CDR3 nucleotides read TGTGCCAGCAGGCCCGGAGGGGGTTCCGAGGAGTTCTTC.

CDR3 DNA sequence: TGTGCCAGCAGTCGAACCCAGACTAGCGGGTCGTTATACGAGCAGTACTTC. It yields the protein CASSRTQTSGSLYEQYF. The V and J genes are TRBV27 and TRBJ2-7; 10 bases line up with TRBD2. V gave up 5 bases and J gave up 4 bases; unmatched junction bases: 14. The CDR3 has 17 residues. Germline lookup yields CDR1 MNHEY and CDR2 SMNVEV (reference sequence).

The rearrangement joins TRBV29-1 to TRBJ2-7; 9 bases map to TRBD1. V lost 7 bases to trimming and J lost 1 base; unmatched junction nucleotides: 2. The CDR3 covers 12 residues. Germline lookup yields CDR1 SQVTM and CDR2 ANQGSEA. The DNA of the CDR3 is TGCAGCGCGACAGGGGGTTCCTACGAGCAGTACTTC. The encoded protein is CSATGGSYEQYF.

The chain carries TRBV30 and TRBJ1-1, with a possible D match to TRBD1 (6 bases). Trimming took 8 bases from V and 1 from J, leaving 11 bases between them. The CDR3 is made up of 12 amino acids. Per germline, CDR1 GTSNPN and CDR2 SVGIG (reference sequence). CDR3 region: CAGTRGNTEAFF. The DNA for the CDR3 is TGTGCCGGTACCAGGGGGAACACTGAAGCTTTCTTT.

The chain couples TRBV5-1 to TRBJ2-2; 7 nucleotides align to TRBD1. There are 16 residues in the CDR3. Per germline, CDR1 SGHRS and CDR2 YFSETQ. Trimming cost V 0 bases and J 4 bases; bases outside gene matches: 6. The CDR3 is CASSLAQGLLTGELFF. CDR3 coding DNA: TGCGCCAGCAGCTTGGCACAGGGGCTCCTCACCGGGGAGCTGTTTTTT.

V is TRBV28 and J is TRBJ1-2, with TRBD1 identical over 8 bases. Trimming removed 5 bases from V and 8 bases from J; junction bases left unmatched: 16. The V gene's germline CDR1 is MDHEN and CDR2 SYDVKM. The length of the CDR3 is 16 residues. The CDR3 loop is CASSPGQGSPVRGYTF. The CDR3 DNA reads TGTGCCAGCAGTCCAGGACAGGGCTCCCCGGTTCGGGGCTACACCTTC.

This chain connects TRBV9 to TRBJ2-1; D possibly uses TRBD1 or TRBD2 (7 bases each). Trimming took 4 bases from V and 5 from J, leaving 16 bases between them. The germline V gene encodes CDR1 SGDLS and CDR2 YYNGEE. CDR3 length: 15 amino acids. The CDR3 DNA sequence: TGTGCCAGCAGCTCGGGAGGCGACAGGGACAATGAGCAGTTCTTC. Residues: CASSSGGDRDNEQFF. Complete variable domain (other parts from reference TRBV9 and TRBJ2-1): DSGVTQTPKHLITATGQRVTLRCSPRSGDLSVYWYQQSLDQGLQFLIQYYNGEERAKGNILERFSAQQFPDLHSELNLSSLELGDSALYFCASSSGGDRDNEQFFGPGTRLTVL.

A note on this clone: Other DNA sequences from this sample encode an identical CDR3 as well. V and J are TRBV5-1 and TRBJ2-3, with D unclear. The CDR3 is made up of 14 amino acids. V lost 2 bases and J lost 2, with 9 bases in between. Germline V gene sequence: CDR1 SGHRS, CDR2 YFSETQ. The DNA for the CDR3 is TGCGCCAGCAGCTTAGCACTCCCCACAGATACGCAGTATTTT. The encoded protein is CASSLALPTDTQYF.

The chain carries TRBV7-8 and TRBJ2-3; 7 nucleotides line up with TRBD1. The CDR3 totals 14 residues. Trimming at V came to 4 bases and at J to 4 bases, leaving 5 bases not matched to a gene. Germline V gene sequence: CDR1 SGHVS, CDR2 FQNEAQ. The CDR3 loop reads CASSSRDSSDTQYF. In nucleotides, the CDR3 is TGTGCCAGCAGCTCACGGGACAGCTCAGATACGCAGTATTTT.